The 20 T cell receptor beta chains below all came from one sample that was sequenced in a study of T cell repertoires in aging, cancer and after chemotherapy. The template was genomic DNA from peripheral blood, not RNA. Multiplex touch-down PCR with TRB-A/B primers amplified rearranged V-D-J TRB sequences. MiXCR was run by TCRdb on the multiplex PCR reads, yielding one entry per CDR3 protein. The data contain more than 15,000 distinct CDR3 sequences, approximately 50% of them seen just once; the ten biggest clones take up about 10%. The sample consisted of blood. The receptors shown here come from a human donor in good health.

The V call is TRBV12-3 or TRBV12-4, the J call TRBJ2-1; no reliable D call. CDR3 size: 15 residues. The V end was cut by 3 bases, the J end by 0 bases, with 9 bases between. The CDR3, as DNA: TGTGCCAGCAGTTTGGGCAGGAGCTCCTACAATGAGCAGTTCTTC. It yields the protein CASSLGRSSYNEQFF.

The rearrangement joins TRBV6-5 to TRBJ2-5; no clear D gene. Germline CDR1 and CDR2: MNHEY and SVGAGI. V lost 0 bases, J lost 11 bases, and 7 bases lay in between. The CDR3 extends over 11 amino acids. CDR3 DNA: TGTGCCAGCAGTTACTCGGGTGTACAGTACTTC. It codes for CASSYSGVQYF.

J is TRBJ2-3 and V is TRBV27, with 7 bases matching TRBD2. Germline CDR1 and CDR2: MNHEY and SMNVEV (reference sequence). Trimming cost V 3 bases and J 0 bases; bases outside gene matches: 3. The CDR3 is 15 amino acids. The CDR3 DNA reads TGTGCCAGCAGTTTCACTAGCGAGAGCACAGATACGCAGTATTTT. It specifies CASSFTSESTDTQYF.

CDR3 region: CASENTGQLNQPQHF. The CDR3 DNA follows: TGTGCCAGCGAAAATACGGGACAACTTAATCAGCCCCAGCATTTT. The V gene is TRBV6-2 or TRBV6-3, the J gene TRBJ1-5, with D tentatively TRBD1 (6 bases). Trimming took 8 bases from V and 4 from J, leaving 18 bases between them. Germline CDR1 MNHEY, CDR2 SVGEGT. The CDR3 consists of 15 residues.

This clonotype was seen more than once but under ten times. The chain links TRBV6-2 or TRBV6-3 to TRBJ2-1; D may correspond to TRBD1 or TRBD2 (5 bases each). Germline lookup yields CDR1 MNHEY and CDR2 SVGEGT. CDR3 length: 15 residues. V lost 2 bases, J lost 5 bases, and 13 bases lay in between. This CDR3 reads CASSYKGRGNNEQFF. DNA of the CDR3: TGTGCCAGCAGTTACAAGGGACGGGGAAACAATGAGCAGTTCTTC.

In its sample, this clonotype was seen a few times. The chain combines TRBV19 with TRBJ2-6, with TRBD1 identical over 9 bases. Germline V gene sequence: CDR1 LNHDA, CDR2 SQIVND (reference sequence). Unmatched junction bases numbered 6, after V lost 5 bases and J lost 4 bases. This CDR3 region has 16 residues. The CDR3 loop is CASSSGQGEGANVLTF. CDR3 sequence (DNA): TGTGCCAGTAGTTCGGGACAGGGTGAGGGGGCCAACGTCCTGACTTTC.

V is TRBV6-1 and J is TRBJ2-1; D not certain. The CDR3 length is 14 residues. Germline V gene lookup returns CDR1 MNHNS and CDR2 SASEGT. The V and J ends lost 4 bases and 9 bases respectively, with 16 bases between them. The DNA of the CDR3 is TGTGCCAGCAGTGGACGGGTATCGTTTGGTGAGCAGTTCTTC. This translates into CASSGRVSFGEQFF.

The gene calls are TRBV12-3 or TRBV12-4 and TRBJ1-2; D uncertain. The CDR3 spans 16 residues. V was clipped by 6 bases and J by 0 bases, with 17 bases between them. This CDR3 is CASRPDAGTANYGYTF. Here the CDR3 DNA reads TGTGCCAGCAGACCGGACGCAGGCACTGCTAACTATGGCTACACCTTC.

The CDR3 here is CASSEAGGDEQFF. In nucleotides, the CDR3 is TGTGCCAGCAGTGAAGCTGGGGGGGATGAGCAGTTCTTC. The rearrangement uses TRBV6-1 and TRBJ2-1; 7 nucleotides line up with TRBD2. In germline, CDR1 is MNHNS, CDR2 SASEGT. Trimming cost V 0 bases and J 8 bases; bases outside gene matches: 1. The CDR3 loop spans 13 amino acids.

This clonotype is a singleton in its sample. The chain is built from TRBV30 and TRBJ2-1; D ambiguous. The germline CDR1 and CDR2 sequences are GTSNPN and SVGIG (reference sequence). V lost 0 bases and J lost 10, with 13 bases in between. This CDR3 comprises 13 residues. The CDR3 protein is CAWSVYGVQEQFF. The CDR3 DNA reads as TGTGCCTGGAGTGTCTACGGCGTCCAGGAGCAGTTCTTC.

The rearrangement links TRBV6-4 to TRBJ2-1, with TRBD2 matching over 8 bases. This CDR3 spans 18 amino acids. Germline CDR1 and CDR2: MRHNA and SNTAGT. Trimming took 3 bases from V and 2 from J; bases not matched to a gene: 12. CDR3 residues: CASSERFQGLGPYNEQFF. The CDR3 DNA is TGTGCCAGCAGTGAACGGTTTCAGGGACTAGGGCCCTACAATGAGCAGTTCTTC.

V usage is TRBV11-1 and J usage is TRBJ2-3; D might be TRBD2 (5 bases). V was cut by 11 bases and J by 6 bases, with 18 bases left in between. The CDR3 extends over 13 amino acids. Germline CDR1 reads SGHAT; CDR2 reads FQDESV (reference sequence). CDR3 sequence: CASSGPSMDTQYF. The CDR3 bases are TGTGCCTCCTCAGGACCTAGCATGGATACGCAGTATTTT.

This clonotype is judged medium-sized. V and J are TRBV6-2 or TRBV6-3 and TRBJ2-3, with D maybe TRBD2 (5 bases). V was pared by 6 bases and J by 2 bases, with 12 bases between. The CDR3 covers 14 residues. Germline CDR1 and CDR2: MNHEY and SVGEGT. DNA of the CDR3: TGTGCCAGCAGGGGCGCGGGTCCCACAGATACGCAGTATTTT. Amino acid sequence: CASRGAGPTDTQYF.

This sequence joins TRBV5-1 and TRBJ2-1, with D tentatively TRBD1 (6 bases). The V gene lost 6 bases and the J gene lost 4 bases, with 14 bases spanning the gap. This CDR3 is 14 amino acids long. Per germline, CDR1 SGHRS and CDR2 YFSETQ. This CDR3 is CASNAGTQYNEQFF. The CDR3, as DNA: TGCGCCAGCAATGCCGGGACACAATACAATGAGCAGTTCTTC.

This chain links TRBV19 with TRBJ1-2; D is undetermined. Deletions cut 6 bases from V and 7 bases from J, with 15 bases between. Germline loops: CDR1 LNHDA, CDR2 SQIVND (reference sequence). CDR3 length equals 13 residues. CDR3 nucleotides: TGTGCCAGTAGGGACCCTCCCTCGGGTGGCTACACCTTC. Translating it yields CASRDPPSGGYTF.

The chain carries TRBV12-3 or TRBV12-4 and TRBJ1-1; tentatively, D is TRBD1 (6 bases). Trimming left V 3 bases short and J 0 bases short, with 8 bases between. This CDR3 region has 14 residues. The chain's CDR3 is CASSFQGMNTEAFF. The CDR3 nucleotides are TGTGCCAGCAGTTTTCAGGGGATGAACACTGAAGCTTTCTTT.

This clonotype was detected a few times. The chain has TRBV19 and TRBJ2-7, with 10 bases identical to TRBD1. The CDR3 spans 13 residues. Trimming removed 8 bases from V and 3 bases from J; junction bases left unmatched: 4. In germline, CDR1 is LNHDA, CDR2 SQIVND (reference sequence). CDR3 nucleotide sequence: TGTGCCAGTGGGACAGGGGACGTCTACGAGCAGTACTTC. It translates to CASGTGDVYEQYF.

The J gene is TRBJ1-5, the V gene TRBV29-1; possibly TRBD1 for D (6 bases). V was shortened by 4 bases and J by 7 bases, with 14 bases between the two germline ends. The CDR3 runs 13 residues. The germline CDR1 and CDR2 sequences are SQVTM and ANQGSEA. CDR3 residues: CSVADRIGQPQHF. The CDR3, as DNA: TGCAGCGTTGCTGACAGGATTGGGCAGCCCCAGCATTTT.

This sequence joins TRBV6-6 and TRBJ2-1, with no clear D. V lost 2 bases and J 4 bases, leaving 6 bases between the germline ends. CDR3 length: 13 amino acids. Per germline, CDR1 MNHNY and CDR2 SVGAGI (reference sequence). The CDR3 coding sequence is TGTGCCAGCAGTTACCCAGGATACAATGAGCAGTTCTTC. It translates to CASSYPGYNEQFF.

This chain uses TRBV6-5 with TRBJ1-2; the D gene is possibly TRBD1 (5 bases). CDR3 length: 17 amino acids. Germline V lookup: CDR1 MNHEY, CDR2 SVGAGI. V shed 0 bases and J shed 1 base, with 15 bases lying between them. Written as DNA, the CDR3 is TGTGCCAGCAGTTACTCGGGGCGGGAGGCCCTTAACTATGGCTACACCTTC. The encoded protein is CASSYSGREALNYGYTF.